The entry that follows covers one T cell receptor beta chain sequence. This sample stems from a study of control samples from healthy donors and cancer patients. The V gene's germline CDR1 is SNHLY and CDR2 FYNNEI. V dropped 5 bases and J dropped 4; count of bases not matched to a gene: 14. This CDR3 is 16 amino acids long. Clones were sequenced by immunoSEQ multiplex PCR, and TCRdb holds only the in-frame ones, with some missing. This repertoire shows about 140,000 clones, 88% found once; its top ten account for 8.7%. The clonotype originates from a woman younger than 45 in good health. The sequenced sample consisted of blood. This rearrangement joins TRBV2 to TRBJ2-7; 7 bases align to TRBD2. CDR3 sequence (DNA): TGTGCCAGCAGTCCAACCGTGGGGCTAGCGGAGTACGAGCAGTACTTC. This encodes CASSPTVGLAEYEQYF.